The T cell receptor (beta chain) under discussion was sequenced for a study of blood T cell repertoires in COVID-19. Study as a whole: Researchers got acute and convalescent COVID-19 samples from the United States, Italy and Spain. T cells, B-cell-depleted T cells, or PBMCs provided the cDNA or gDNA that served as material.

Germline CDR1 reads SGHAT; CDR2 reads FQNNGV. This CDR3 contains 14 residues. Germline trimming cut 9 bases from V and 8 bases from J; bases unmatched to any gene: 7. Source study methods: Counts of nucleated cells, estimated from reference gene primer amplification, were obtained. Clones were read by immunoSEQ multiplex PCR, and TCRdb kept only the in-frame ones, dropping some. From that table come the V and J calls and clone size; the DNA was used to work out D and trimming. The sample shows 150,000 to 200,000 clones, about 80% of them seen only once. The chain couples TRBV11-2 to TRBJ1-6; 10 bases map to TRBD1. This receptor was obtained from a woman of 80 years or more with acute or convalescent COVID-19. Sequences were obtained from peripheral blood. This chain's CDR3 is CARSRDRGDSPLHF. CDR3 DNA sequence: TGTGCCAGGAGCCGGGACAGGGGTGATTCACCCCTCCACTTT.